The 15 T cell receptor beta chains below were found in one sample sequenced in a study of T cell repertoires in cytomegalovirus infection. Via MiXCR, TCRdb re-called the reads, giving one row per CDR3 protein. The data hold fewer than 850,000 distinct CDR3 sequences, with about 27% observed a single time. These receptors lack a known antigen. The source was cultured CD8+ T cells from PBMCs, collected from culture after CMV antigen stimulation. All receptors come from a human donor in good health (CMV status not recorded). Some clones in this sample may be carry-over from other donors' samples.

This clonotype was observed many times. V is TRBV7-9 and J is TRBJ2-1; 14 positions agree with TRBD2. The CDR3 spans 19 residues. The germline gives CDR1 SEHNR, CDR2 FQNEAQ (reference sequence). V lost 4 bases to trimming and J lost 1 base; unmatched junction nucleotides: 9. The CDR3 reads CASSSQTSGGAGSYNEQFF. CDR3 sequence (DNA): TGTGCCAGCAGCTCACAGACTAGCGGGGGGGCCGGGTCCTACAATGAGCAGTTCTTC.

CDR3 loop: CASSQDPPGGISPLHF. For the CDR3, the DNA is TGCGCCAGCAGCCAAGATCCCCCAGGGGGTATTTCACCCCTCCACTTT. The gene calls are TRBV4-1 and TRBJ1-6, with 7 bases identical to TRBD1. The CDR3 covers 16 residues. The germline V gene has CDR1 MGHRA and CDR2 YSYEKL. The junction had 8 bases not matched to a gene; V was cut back by 0 bases and J by 9 bases.

This clonotype has just a few counts. A read error may produce the germline difference seen at one junction end. The V gene is TRBV7-8, the J gene TRBJ2-5; possible D gene TRBD2, 6 bases. Germline CDR1 is SGHVS and CDR2 is FQNEAQ. There are 16 residues in the CDR3. The CDR3 sequence is CASRFVGGLRLETQYF. CDR3 in DNA: TGTGCCAGCCGCTTTGTTGGGGGACTCCGGTTAGAGACCCAGTACTTC.

This chain joins TRBV15 and TRBJ2-3, with D perhaps assigned TRBD1 or TRBD2 (6 bases each). The CDR3 spans 15 residues. The V end was cut by 6 bases, the J end by 1 base, with 14 bases between. Germline V CDR1 and CDR2: LNHNV, YYDKDF (reference sequence). The CDR3 is CATRSRGDRTDTQYF. CDR3 coding DNA: TGTGCCACCAGGTCTAGGGGGGACCGCACAGATACGCAGTATTTT.

The gene calls are TRBV7-2 and TRBJ2-7; 9 nucleotides line up with TRBD1. The CDR3 totals 14 residues. Germline V gene lookup returns CDR1 SGHTA and CDR2 FQGNSA. Trimming at V came to 5 bases and at J to 0 bases, leaving 2 bases not matched to a gene. This CDR3 reads CASSMGQGSYEQYF. CDR3 in DNA: TGTGCCAGCAGCATGGGACAGGGCTCCTACGAGCAGTACTTC.

This clonotype was seen just once. The chain recombines TRBV6-1 with TRBJ2-2, with 9 positions matching TRBD1. CDR3 size: 16 residues. V dropped 5 bases and J dropped 5; count of bases not matched to a gene: 9. The germline gives CDR1 MNHNS, CDR2 SASEGT. CDR3 bases: TGTGCCAGCAGTATTATTGGACAGGGGTATACCGGGGAGCTGTTTTTT. Its translation is CASSIIGQGYTGELFF.

This clonotype came up a few times. This sequence joins TRBV20-1 and TRBJ1-2, with 9 bases fitting TRBD1. From germline, CDR1 is DFQATT and CDR2 SNEGSKA (reference sequence). This CDR3 contains 14 residues. The ends lost 6 bases at V and 7 bases at J; junction bases unmatched: 12. CDR3 sequence: CSASTGTGILGYTF. In DNA, the CDR3 is TGCAGTGCATCCACCGGGACAGGGATTCTTGGCTACACCTTC.

The chain has TRBV7-6 and TRBJ2-3; no firm D call. Trimming left V 2 bases short and J 8 bases short, with 14 bases between. CDR1 and CDR2 from the germline V gene are SGHVS and FNYEAQ. The CDR3 totals 14 residues. The CDR3 protein is CASSLPQPAPTQYF. In nucleotides, the CDR3 is TGTGCCAGCAGCTTACCCCAACCTGCTCCTACGCAGTATTTT.

J is TRBJ2-3 and V is TRBV11-1; 9 positions match TRBD1. This CDR3 region has 14 residues. V lost 4 bases and J lost 7; bases outside the gene matches: 6. CDR1 is SGHAT, CDR2 FQDESV, per germline (reference sequence). The CDR3 sequence is CASSWGQGGYTQYF. In nucleotides, the CDR3 is TGTGCCAGCAGCTGGGGACAGGGCGGGTATACGCAGTATTTT.

The chain has TRBV6-6 and TRBJ1-5; tentative D call: TRBD1 (6 bases). The CDR3 loop spans 14 amino acids. Germline-derived CDR1 and CDR2 are MNHNY and SVGAGI (reference sequence). The germline V and J ends were trimmed by 7 bases and 1 base, with 11 bases remaining between them. CDR3 coding DNA: TGTGCCAGCAATAATAGGGGGAGCAATCAGCCCCAGCATTTT. Translation gives CASNNRGSNQPQHF.

CDR3 DNA sequence: TGTGCCAGCAGCTTGACAGGGTCGACACCCCTCCACTTT. Translated: CASSLTGSTPLHF. The chain couples TRBV5-4 to TRBJ1-6, with D perhaps matching TRBD1 (6 bases). V was shortened by 1 base and J by 11 bases, with 10 bases between the two germline ends. Germline CDR1 is SGHNT and CDR2 is YYREEE (reference sequence). The CDR3 covers 13 residues. Variable domain in full (rest from reference TRBV5-4 and TRBJ1-6): ETGVTQSPTHLIKTRGQQVTLRCSSQSGHNTVSWYQQALGQGPQFIFQYYREEENGRGNFPPRFSGLQFPNYSSELNVNALELDDSALYLCASSLTGSTPLHFGNGTRLTVT.

The J gene is TRBJ2-7, the V gene TRBV14, with a tentative D call TRBD2 (6 bases). The V end was cut by 1 base, the J end by 0 bases, with 16 bases between. There are 17 residues in the CDR3. CDR1 is SGHDN, CDR2 FVKESK, per germline. CDR3 sequence (DNA): TGTGCCAGCAGCCAAGGTTATAGCGGAGGGAGCTCCTACGAGCAGTACTTC. It is translated as CASSQGYSGGSSYEQYF.

The chain joins TRBV19 to TRBJ1-5; D remains unclear. CDR1 LNHDA and CDR2 SQIVND come from the germline V gene (reference sequence). V lost 2 bases and J 0 bases, leaving 11 bases between the germline ends. CDR3 length equals 16 residues. The CDR3 is CASSIFGVGSNQPQHF. CDR3 DNA: TGTGCCAGTAGTATATTCGGTGTGGGTAGCAATCAGCCCCAGCATTTT.

This clonotype showed up just once. The chain employs TRBV27 and TRBJ2-2, with TRBD1 identical over 9 bases. CDR3 size: 16 residues. Germline assignment: CDR1 MNHEY and CDR2 SMNVEV (reference sequence). The V gene end was trimmed by 4 bases and the J gene end by 7 bases; junction bases not matched to a gene: 10. CDR3 coding DNA: TGTGCCAGCAGTTATTTACAGGGGGCGAAGGTCGGGGAGCTGTTTTTT. Amino acid sequence: CASSYLQGAKVGELFF.

This clonotype is a singleton in its sample. The chain combines TRBV12-3 or TRBV12-4 with TRBJ2-3, with 9 bases lining up with TRBD2. This CDR3 contains 16 residues. Germline trimming cut 5 bases from V and 2 bases from J; bases unmatched to any gene: 8. CDR3 nucleotide sequence: TGTGCCAGCAGTACCACCCCGGGACTAGCCACAGATACGCAGTATTTT. Its translation is CASSTTPGLATDTQYF.